The 2 T cell receptor beta chains given below trace back to one sample, sequenced in a study of blood T cell repertoires in COVID-19. The assay was immunoSEQ multiplex PCR, and TCRdb's table has in-frame clones only and misses some. The table shows 100,000 to 150,000 clones, with about 81% occurring only once. Material for sequencing was peripheral blood. Every receptor here comes from a woman older than 75 with acute or convalescent COVID-19.

This sequence joins TRBV2 and TRBJ1-3, with 7 bases that match TRBD1. This CDR3 comprises 15 residues. V shed 7 bases and J 2 bases; nucleotides not matched to a gene: 8. The germline V gene has CDR1 SNHLY and CDR2 FYNNEI. CDR3 sequence: CASTRDSPTGNTIYF. CDR3 in DNA: TGTGCCAGCACCCGGGACAGCCCAACTGGAAACACCATATATTTT. Full variable domain (rest looked up from reference TRBV2 and TRBJ1-3): EPEVTQTPSHQVTQMGQEVILRCVPISNHLYFYWYRQILGQKVEFLVSFYNNEISEKSEIFDDQFSVERPDGSNFTLKIRSTKLEDSAMYFCASTRDSPTGNTIYFGEGSWLTVV.

Only a few counts were recorded for this clone. The chain links TRBV19 to TRBJ1-1; 7 bases agree with TRBD1. CDR1 and CDR2 (germline): LNHDA, SQIVND (reference sequence). This CDR3 spans 13 amino acids. The ends lost 6 bases at V and 5 bases at J; junction bases unmatched: 6. Here the CDR3 reads CASSSRRGTEAFF. The DNA of the CDR3 is TGTGCCAGTAGCAGCCGCAGGGGGACTGAAGCTTTCTTT.